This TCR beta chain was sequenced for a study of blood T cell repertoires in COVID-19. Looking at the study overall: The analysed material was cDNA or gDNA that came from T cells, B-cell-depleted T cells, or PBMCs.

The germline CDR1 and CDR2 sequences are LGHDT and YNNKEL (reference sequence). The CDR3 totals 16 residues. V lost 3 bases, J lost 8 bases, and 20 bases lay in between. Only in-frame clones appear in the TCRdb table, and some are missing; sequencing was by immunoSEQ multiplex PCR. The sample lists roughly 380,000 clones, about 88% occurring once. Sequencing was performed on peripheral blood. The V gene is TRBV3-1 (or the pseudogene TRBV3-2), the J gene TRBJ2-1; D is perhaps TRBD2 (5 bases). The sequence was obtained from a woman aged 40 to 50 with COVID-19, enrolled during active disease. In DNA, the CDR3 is TGTGCCAGCAGCCACGGCGGACTGCGACCCGGCTATGAGCAGTTCTTC. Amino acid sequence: CASSHGGLRPGYEQFF.